Listed here are 27 T cell receptor beta chains from one sample, sequenced in a study of chemoradiotherapy in HPV16-positive cancers. Assay used: immunoSEQ multiplex PCR; TCRdb lists only in-frame clones, some missing. In the table there are 3,600 or so clones, roughly 78% of which are singletons. The material sequenced was tumor tissue, taken from a patient who underwent chemoradiotherapy. These TCRs come from a human donor with HPV-associated anogenital cancer.

V gene TRBV25-1 combines with J gene TRBJ1-1, with TRBD1 identical over 7 bases. The CDR3 totals 14 residues. The V gene's germline CDR1 is MGHDK and CDR2 SYGVNS. V lost 3 bases to trimming and J lost 1 base; unmatched junction nucleotides: 2. CDR3 amino acids: CASSEDRPNTEAFF. In DNA form, the CDR3 reads TGTGCCAGCAGTGAGGACAGGCCGAACACTGAAGCTTTCTTT.

The table lists this clone with a count of one. This chain links TRBV28 with TRBJ2-2, with 7 positions matching TRBD1. The CDR3 is made up of 16 amino acids. The junction had 15 bases not matched to a gene; V was cut back by 8 bases and J by 6 bases. CDR1 and CDR2 (germline): MDHEN, SYDVKM. CDR3 coding DNA: TGTGCCAGCGGGCGACTGACAGGGTTTTTAGCCGGGGAGCTGTTTTTT. Translating it yields CASGRLTGFLAGELFF.

The chain couples TRBV11-3 to TRBJ2-5; D might be TRBD2 (6 bases). This CDR3 has 14 residues. With 1 base removed from V and 5 bases from J, the gap between germline ends came to 11 bases. Germline CDR1 is SGHNT and CDR2 is YENEEA. This chain's CDR3 is CASSLGGSGETQYF. The CDR3 nucleotides are TGTGCCAGCAGCTTAGGTGGCAGCGGGGAGACCCAGTACTTC.

This chain connects TRBV4-3 to TRBJ2-7, with 7 positions matching TRBD1. Germline values: CDR1 LGHNA, CDR2 YSLEER. The CDR3 is made up of 15 amino acids. V shed 0 bases and J 0 bases; nucleotides not matched to a gene: 2. CDR3 in amino acids: CASSQDRTGSYEQYF. The CDR3 nucleotides are TGCGCCAGCAGCCAAGATCGGACAGGCTCCTACGAGCAGTACTTC.

J is TRBJ1-3 and V is TRBV5-6, with D possibly being TRBD1 (6 bases). V lost 3 bases to trimming and J lost 0 bases, with 16 bases between them. Germline V gene sequence: CDR1 SGHDT, CDR2 YYEEEE. This CDR3 is built from 17 residues. CDR3 coding DNA: TGTGCCAGCAGCTCAAAACACAGGGCATCCTCTGGAAACACCATATATTTT. Translated, it gives CASSSKHRASSGNTIYF.

The V gene is TRBV7-8, the J gene TRBJ1-2; TRBD1 might be the D (6 bases). Looked up from germline, CDR1 is SGHVS and CDR2 is FQNEAQ. This CDR3 comprises 12 residues. Trimming took 5 bases from V and 7 from J, leaving 11 bases between them. In DNA, the CDR3 is TGTGCCAGCAGCGTACAGGGTGGTGGCTACACCTTC. It specifies CASSVQGGGYTF.

This chain links TRBV21-1 with TRBJ2-7; the listed D gene, TRBD2, was not tested against the DNA. TRBV21-1 is tagged as a pseudogene. The CDR3 contains 17 residues. The CDR3 here is CASSDLQSCGRPGEQYF. As DNA, the CDR3 is TGTGCCAGCAGCGACCTTCAAAGTTGCGGGAGGCCGGGCGAGCAGTACTTC.

The CDR3 here is CASSLSGTGGNEQFF. The CDR3 DNA follows: TGCGCCAGCAGCCTCTCCGGGACAGGGGGCAATGAGCAGTTCTTC. V gene TRBV5-1 combines with J gene TRBJ2-1; 11 positions match TRBD1. Germline-derived CDR1 and CDR2 are SGHRS and YFSETQ. V lost 4 bases to trimming and J lost 6 bases; unmatched junction nucleotides: 6. The CDR3 sequence is 15 residues long. Together with reference TRBV5-1 and TRBJ2-1, the CDR3 gives the full variable domain: KAGVTQTPRYLIKTRGQQVTLSCSPISGHRSVSWYQQTPGQGLQFLFEYFSETQRNKGNFPGRFSGRQFSNSRSEMNVSTLELGDSALYLCASSLSGTGGNEQFFGPGTRLTVL.

This clone was counted once. This chain connects TRBV5-1 to TRBJ1-4; 7 positions agree with TRBD1. With V trimmed by 4 bases and J by 4 bases, 10 bases remained unmatched. In germline, CDR1 is SGHRS, CDR2 YFSETQ. This CDR3 is built from 16 residues. CDR3 sequence: CASSPSAGTDNEKLFF. CDR3 coding DNA: TGCGCCAGCAGCCCGTCGGCCGGGACAGATAATGAAAAACTGTTTTTT. Full variable domain (rest looked up from reference TRBV5-1 and TRBJ1-4): KAGVTQTPRYLIKTRGQQVTLSCSPISGHRSVSWYQQTPGQGLQFLFEYFSETQRNKGNFPGRFSGRQFSNSRSEMNVSTLELGDSALYLCASSPSAGTDNEKLFFGSGTQLSVL.

The gene calls are TRBV19 and TRBJ1-4, with D perhaps TRBD1 (6 bases). Per germline, CDR1 LNHDA and CDR2 SQIVND (reference sequence). The CDR3 runs 14 residues. Trimming removed 6 bases from V and 7 bases from J, with 15 bases in between. CDR3 loop: CASSYRVEGEKLFF. As DNA, the CDR3 is TGTGCCAGTAGCTACAGGGTAGAGGGTGAAAAACTGTTTTTT.

In this sample, this clone turned up a few times. The chain joins TRBV2 to TRBJ2-1; D is unclear. The CDR3 has 15 residues. Germline loops: CDR1 SNHLY, CDR2 FYNNEI. Trimming removed 3 bases from V and 3 bases from J, with 12 bases in between. The DNA for the CDR3 is TGTGCCAGCAGTGACGGGCCGTCATTCTACAATGAGCAGTTCTTC. Translating gives CASSDGPSFYNEQFF.

The chain links TRBV5-4 to TRBJ1-5; 8 nucleotides match TRBD1. Germline lookup yields CDR1 SGHNT and CDR2 YYREEE (reference sequence). With V trimmed by 4 bases and J by 1 base, 13 bases remained unmatched. This CDR3 contains 18 residues. Here the CDR3 reads CASSLPDREGLSNQPQHF. The CDR3 nucleotides are TGTGCCAGCAGCCTACCGGACAGGGAAGGTTTGAGCAATCAGCCCCAGCATTTT.

V usage is TRBV30 and J usage is TRBJ1-1; D is possibly TRBD1 (6 bases). Germline V gene data show CDR1 as GTSNPN and CDR2 as SVGIG (reference sequence). Trimming shortened V by 3 bases and J by 5 bases, and 13 bases separated the two germline ends. CDR3 size: 13 residues. This CDR3 reads CAWRADRRTEAFF. As DNA, the CDR3 is TGTGCCTGGAGGGCCGACAGGAGGACTGAAGCTTTCTTT.

The chain links TRBV18 to TRBJ2-1; D possibly corresponds to TRBD2 (5 bases). The CDR3 is 15 amino acids. Germline values: CDR1 KGHSH, CDR2 LQKENI. V was clipped by 4 bases and J by 5 bases, with 15 bases between them. CDR3: CASSLTMRQDNEQFF. CDR3 bases: TGTGCCAGCTCACTGACTATGCGGCAAGACAATGAGCAGTTCTTC.

The chain employs TRBV7-6 and TRBJ1-1, with 8 nucleotides matching TRBD1. The ends lost 1 base at V and 8 bases at J; junction bases unmatched: 0. Germline assignment: CDR1 SGHVS and CDR2 FNYEAQ. CDR3 length: 12 amino acids. The CDR3 spells CASSLGQGEAFF. CDR3 nucleotides: TGTGCCAGCAGCTTAGGACAGGGGGAAGCTTTCTTT.

CDR3 in amino acids: CASLDEMNTEAFF. The CDR3 DNA follows: TGTGCCAGTTTAGACGAGATGAACACTGAAGCTTTCTTT. The gene calls are TRBV6-5 and TRBJ1-1, with no clear D. The CDR3 covers 13 residues. Per germline, CDR1 MNHEY and CDR2 SVGAGI. V gave up 9 bases and J gave up 0 bases, with 11 bases separating them.

CDR3 DNA: TGTGCCAGCAGCCAATCCGGGACAGTGACCGGGGAGCTGTTTTTT. It codes for CASSQSGTVTGELFF. The gene calls are TRBV14 and TRBJ2-2, with 7 bases matching TRBD1. Looked up from germline, CDR1 is SGHDN and CDR2 is FVKESK. This CDR3 is built from 15 residues. V lost 2 bases to trimming and J lost 5 bases; unmatched junction nucleotides: 5.

This clone has only one observation. The chain joins TRBV7-2 to TRBJ2-5; D gene ambiguous. V gave up 1 base and J gave up 7 bases, with 13 bases separating them. The CDR3 has 14 residues. Looked up from germline, CDR1 is SGHTA and CDR2 is FQGNSA. For the CDR3, the DNA is TGTGCCAGCAGCTTAGTAGTCCCCTTGGGGACCCAGTACTTC. The encoded protein is CASSLVVPLGTQYF.

The chain recombines TRBV9 with TRBJ2-5; D gene unclear. The CDR3 is 15 residues long. Trimming took off 5 bases at V and 1 base at J, with 15 bases between the two ends. Germline values: CDR1 SGDLS, CDR2 YYNGEE. CDR3: CASSVLGQRQETQYF. CDR3 DNA sequence: TGTGCCAGCAGTGTTTTAGGGCAGCGCCAAGAGACCCAGTACTTC. Full variable domain (outside the CDR3, taken from reference TRBV9 and TRBJ2-5): DSGVTQTPKHLITATGQRVTLRCSPRSGDLSVYWYQQSLDQGLQFLIQYYNGEERAKGNILERFSAQQFPDLHSELNLSSLELGDSALYFCASSVLGQRQETQYFGPGTRLLVL.

V is TRBV29-1 and J is TRBJ2-3, with D maybe TRBD1 (5 bases). V was pared by 6 bases and J by 9 bases, with 25 bases between. This CDR3 has 15 amino acids. Germline CDR1 SQVTM, CDR2 ANQGSEA. CDR3 nucleotide sequence: TGCAGCGTCGAGAATTTACAGGTCAATGGTGTCACGCAGTATTTT. Translated, it gives CSVENLQVNGVTQYF.

The chain recombines TRBV6-5 with TRBJ1-2, with a tentative D call TRBD1 (6 bases). V lost 8 bases and J lost 1, with 14 bases in between. This CDR3 comprises 14 residues. CDR1 is MNHEY and CDR2 is SVGAGI in the germline V gene. The CDR3 DNA is TGTGCCAGCGCTAAACAGGGATTTAACTATGGCTACACCTTC. Residues: CASAKQGFNYGYTF.

The chain is built from TRBV7-8 and TRBJ1-1; a weak D match, TRBD1 (6 bases). V gave up 8 bases and J gave up 3 bases, with 16 bases separating them. This CDR3 is 14 amino acids long. Germline CDR1 SGHVS, CDR2 FQNEAQ. The CDR3 region is CASSLWGLDTEAFF. Written as DNA, the CDR3 is TGTGCCAGCTCACTCTGGGGGCTCGACACTGAAGCTTTCTTT.

The chain recombines TRBV4-1 with TRBJ1-6; D unclear. CDR1 is MGHRA and CDR2 is YSYEKL in the germline V gene. V was pared by 2 bases and J by 6 bases, with 11 bases between. The CDR3 spans 15 residues. As DNA, the CDR3 is TGCGCCAGCAGCCAAAGGTCCGACCCTAATTCACCCCTCCACTTT. It codes for CASSQRSDPNSPLHF.

V usage is TRBV19 and J usage is TRBJ2-2; 9 bases are a match to TRBD1. The trim removed 5 bases at V and 4 bases at J, leaving 11 bases unmatched. Looked up from germline, CDR1 is LNHDA and CDR2 is SQIVND (reference sequence). CDR3 length: 17 amino acids. CDR3 nucleotides: TGTGCCAGTAGTTATGGTACCCGGGGACAGGGCACCGGGGAGCTGTTTTTT. Protein: CASSYGTRGQGTGELFF.

This clone occurred a few times. This chain joins TRBV9 and TRBJ1-4; D is ambiguous. Trimming removed 0 bases from V and 0 bases from J, with 9 bases in between. The V gene's germline CDR1 is SGDLS and CDR2 YYNGEE. The CDR3 contains 16 residues. DNA for the CDR3: TGTGCCAGCAGCGTAGGTGTCGGAGCAACTAATGAAAAACTGTTTTTT. It is translated as CASSVGVGATNEKLFF.

This sequence joins TRBV7-8 and TRBJ2-7; D is ambiguous. This CDR3 has 13 residues. Germline CDR1 and CDR2: SGHVS and FQNEAQ. Trimming pared 2 bases from V and 5 bases from J, leaving 10 bases between. The CDR3 reads CASSLYMMDEQYF. DNA of the CDR3: TGTGCCAGCAGCTTATATATGATGGACGAGCAGTACTTC.

This sequence joins TRBV30 and TRBJ1-1; D ambiguous. Per the germline V gene, CDR1 is GTSNPN and CDR2 is SVGIG (reference sequence). The CDR3 is 12 residues long. V was clipped by 0 bases and J by 3 bases, with 5 bases between them. Here the CDR3 DNA reads TGTGCCTGGAGTGTACTTTACACTGAAGCTTTCTTT. This sequence encodes CAWSVLYTEAFF.